The 5 T cell receptor beta chains in this list originate from one sample, sequenced in a study of blood T cell repertoires in COVID-19. Here immunoSEQ multiplex PCR was the method, and the copy in TCRdb shows in-frame clones only, minus some. The sample consists of roughly 230,000 clones, 83% of them appearing once. Source material: peripheral blood. The source is a woman in her forties or fifties with acute or convalescent COVID-19.

The table lists this clone with many counts. This chain connects TRBV7-9 to TRBJ1-3, with D maybe TRBD1 (6 bases). CDR1 SEHNR and CDR2 FQNEAQ come from the germline V gene (reference sequence). The CDR3 consists of 15 residues. The V end lost 3 bases, the J end lost 0 bases, and 9 bases lay between the germline ends. Here the CDR3 reads CASSFGQHSGNTIYF. As DNA, the CDR3 is TGTGCCAGCAGCTTCGGACAGCACTCTGGAAACACCATATATTTT. Filled out from reference TRBV7-9 and TRBJ1-3, the complete variable domain reads DTGVSQNPRHKITKRGQNVTFRCDPISEHNRLYWYRQTLGQGPEFLTYFQNEAQLEKSRLLSDRFSAERPKGSFSTLEIQRTEQGDSAMYLCASSFGQHSGNTIYFGEGSWLTVV.

The genes are TRBV27 and TRBJ1-2; D perhaps matches TRBD1 (6 bases). Germline-derived CDR1 and CDR2 are MNHEY and SMNVEV (reference sequence). The CDR3 has 13 amino acids. V was pared by 5 bases and J by 7 bases, with 14 bases between. The CDR3 loop reads CASSPGGGSGYTF. The CDR3 DNA reads TGTGCCAGCAGTCCGGGTGGGGGCTCTGGCTACACCTTC.

The rearrangement uses TRBV6-5 and TRBJ1-6; perhaps TRBD1 as D (6 bases). CDR3 size: 15 residues. Germline CDR1 and CDR2: MNHEY and SVGAGI. Trimming removed 6 bases from V and 6 bases from J, with 15 bases in between. The DNA of the CDR3 is TGTGCCAGCAGGCCCGGGGGGGCCTTTAATTCACCCCTCCACTTT. Translated: CASRPGGAFNSPLHF.

Only a few counts were recorded for this clone. V is TRBV28 and J is TRBJ1-2, with D possibly matching TRBD1 (6 bases). The germline CDR1 and CDR2 sequences are MDHEN and SYDVKM. The CDR3 is 16 amino acids. Between the trimmed V and J ends, which lost 10 bases and 2 bases, there was a span of 23 bases. CDR3: CATLTPHRGGNYGYTF. CDR3 coding DNA: TGTGCCACCCTGACCCCTCATAGGGGGGGAAACTATGGCTACACCTTC.

V usage is TRBV4-1 and J usage is TRBJ2-3; 14 nucleotides align to TRBD2. The germline V gene has CDR1 MGHRA and CDR2 YSYEKL. The CDR3 is made up of 19 amino acids. Losses at the gene ends were 3 bases for V and 1 base for J; bases not matched to a gene: 9. CDR3 sequence (DNA): TGCGCCAGCAGCCATCTCGGGACTAGCGGGAGAAGGGGCACAGATACGCAGTATTTT. Translating it yields CASSHLGTSGRRGTDTQYF.